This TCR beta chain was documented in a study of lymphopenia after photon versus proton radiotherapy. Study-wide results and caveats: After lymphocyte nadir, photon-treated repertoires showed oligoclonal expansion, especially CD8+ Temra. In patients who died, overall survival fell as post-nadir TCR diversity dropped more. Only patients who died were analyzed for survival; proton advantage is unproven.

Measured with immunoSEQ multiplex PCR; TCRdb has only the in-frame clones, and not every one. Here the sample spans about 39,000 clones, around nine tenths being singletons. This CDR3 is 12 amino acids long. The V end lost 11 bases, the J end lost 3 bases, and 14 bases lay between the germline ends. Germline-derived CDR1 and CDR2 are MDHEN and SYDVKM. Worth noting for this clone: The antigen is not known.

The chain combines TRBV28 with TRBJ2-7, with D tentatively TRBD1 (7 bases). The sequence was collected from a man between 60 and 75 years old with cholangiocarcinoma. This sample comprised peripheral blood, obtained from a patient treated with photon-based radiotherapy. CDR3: CASRGDLYEQYF. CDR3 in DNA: TGTGCCTCCAGGGGGGACCTCTACGAGCAGTACTTC.